What follows describes a single T cell receptor (beta chain). The repertoire was sequenced with immunoSEQ multiplex PCR; TCRdb's copy has only in-frame clones and lacks some. Of some 39,000 clones in the sample, 80% to 90% were seen once. V lost 4 bases to trimming and J lost 5 bases; unmatched junction nucleotides: 16. The length of the CDR3 is 18 residues. Germline values: CDR1 SGDLS, CDR2 YYNGEE. The data stem from a study of control samples from healthy donors and cancer patients. The chain uses TRBV9 and TRBJ2-5; 11 nucleotides match TRBD2. The sample comprised PBMCs. This receptor was identified in an older woman with lung cancer. The CDR3 protein is CASSPRGTSGSTKETQYF. In nucleotides, the CDR3 is TGTGCCAGCAGCCCTAGGGGGACTAGCGGTTCCACCAAGGAGACCCAGTACTTC.